The 10 T cell receptor beta chains presented below share a single source sample, sequenced in a study of tumor-infiltrating lymphocytes in primary liver carcinoma. Co-extraction of RNA and DNA was performed on about 19-33 mg of unsorted bulk tissue. Synthesis of TCR beta cDNA was carried out from 450 to 500 ng total RNA with a constant-region primer. Slightly modified ARM-PCR served as the procedure for the TCR beta libraries. These libraries came from three rounds of nested multiplex PCR. The first two PCR rounds used TRBV1-TRBV30 primers with a Cbeta primer, approximately 9 cycles each. From the multiplex PCR reads, TCRdb called clonotypes with MiXCR, one entry per CDR3 protein. The repertoire includes 70,000 to 95,000 distinct CDR3 sequences, more than 60% of them detected once, and 25% to 30% sits in the top ten. The specimen sequenced was liver tumor tissue from sampling region 4. The subset denotes: tumor region T4, right-lateral pole. These TCRs come from a man aged 35 to 55 with primary liver carcinoma and hepatitis B virus infection.

For the CDR3, the DNA is TGTGCCAGCTGGGGACTAGCGAATACGCAGTATTTT. Its protein is CASWGLANTQYF. This rearrangement joins TRBV6-2 or TRBV6-3 to TRBJ2-3; 10 bases are shared with TRBD2. This CDR3 has 12 amino acids. Germline assignment: CDR1 MNHEY and CDR2 SVGEGT. J lost 7 bases, V lost 8 bases, and 3 bases had no gene match.

The gene calls are TRBV11-2 and TRBJ1-2; D unclear. This CDR3 has 14 amino acids. Germline CDR1 reads SGHAT; CDR2 reads FQNNGV. V was pared by 10 bases and J by 7 bases, with 22 bases between. CDR3 coding DNA: TGTGCCAACAGAGAGAGGGATACCACCTGTGGCTACACCTTC. Protein product: CANRERDTTCGYTF.

This rearrangement joins TRBV4-1 to TRBJ2-3, with D tentatively TRBD1 (5 bases). The germline V gene has CDR1 MGHRA and CDR2 YSYEKL. The CDR3 loop spans 17 amino acids. Trimming pared 0 bases from V and 4 bases from J, leaving 17 bases between. This CDR3 reads CASSQDNRRGGADTQYF. The CDR3 nucleotides read TGCGCCAGCAGCCAAGATAACAGGCGAGGTGGGGCAGATACGCAGTATTTT.

V is TRBV30 and J is TRBJ2-7; tentative D call: TRBD1 (5 bases). The germline V gene encodes CDR1 GTSNPN and CDR2 SVGIG (reference sequence). The CDR3 length is 12 residues. The CDR3, as DNA: TGTACGTGCAAAGGGGCCAGCTACGAGCAGTACTTC. This gives the protein CTCKGASYEQYF.

In regard to this clonotype: A junction boundary mismatches the germline segment, possibly from a read error. The genes are TRBV11-2 and TRBJ2-7; D not resolved. The length of the CDR3 is 15 residues. CDR1 SGHAT and CDR2 FQNNGV come from the germline V gene. DNA of the CDR3: TGTGCCAGCGGCCTATCTGTGGGAATATCGTACGTGCAGTACTTC. The encoded protein is CASGLSVGISYVQYF.

The CDR3 here is CASSEALQGATGDTQYF. CDR3 in DNA: TGTGCCAGCAGTGAAGCCCTGCAGGGGGCCACAGGAGATACGCAGTATTTT. The chain employs TRBV2 and TRBJ2-3, with 8 bases aligning to TRBD1. Germline CDR1 SNHLY, CDR2 FYNNEI. After removal of 0 bases from V and 5 bases from J, the junction contained 10 bases not matched to a gene. CDR3 length equals 17 residues.

This clonotype occurred many times. The chain has TRBV29-1 and TRBJ2-1; no clear D. The CDR3 covers 13 residues. Looked up from germline, CDR1 is SQVTM and CDR2 is ANQGSEA. V lost 6 bases to trimming and J lost 2 bases, with 11 bases between them. CDR3 sequence: CSVVPNAYNEQFF. CDR3 sequence (DNA): TGCAGCGTCGTCCCTAATGCCTACAATGAGCAGTTCTTC.

With regard to this clonotype: The final CDR3 position lacks the conserved phenylalanine or tryptophan, pointing to a likely read error. No DNA is shown, since the ends of the CDR3 on it are uncertain; the CDR3 is the one TCRdb lists. The J gene is TRBJ2-5, the V gene TRBV14; the D call of TRBD1 is as the table states it, not checked on the DNA. CDR1 and CDR2 from the germline V gene are SGHDN and FVKESK. The CDR3 has 13 amino acids, counting both end residues. The CDR3 protein is CASSSRVWETQNY.

This clonotype was seen ten or more times. This chain uses TRBV29-1 with TRBJ2-3; D assignment may be TRBD1 or TRBD2 (5 bases each). With 7 bases removed from V and 2 bases from J, the gap between germline ends came to 16 bases. CDR1 SQVTM and CDR2 ANQGSEA come from the germline V gene. The CDR3 has 14 residues. Here the CDR3 DNA reads TGCAGCGCTGGGGGTGGGGAGCCCACAGATACGCAGTATTTT. Translating it yields CSAGGGEPTDTQYF.

Of note for this clonotype: This CDR3 is missing its conserved last phenylalanine or tryptophan, likely due to a read error. The chain carries TRBV29-1 and TRBJ2-7; 7 bases fit TRBD2. This CDR3 contains 20 residues. Unmatched junction bases numbered 26, after V lost 3 bases and J lost 3 bases. The germline CDR1 and CDR2 sequences are SQVTM and ANQGSEA. In DNA, the CDR3 is TGCAGCGTTGAGGGGGGAGGGGAGTGGACTCTCAACCCCGGCAACTACGAGCAGTACTTA. Translating gives CSVEGGGEWTLNPGNYEQYL.